This TCR beta chain is from a study of blood T cell repertoires in COVID-19. The data were produced by immunoSEQ multiplex PCR, yet TCRdb's version contains in-frame clones alone and is incomplete. The table shows about 190,000 clones, with 75% to 80% occurring only once. The ends lost 3 bases at V and 0 bases at J; junction bases unmatched: 6. Looked up from germline, CDR1 is SGHDT and CDR2 is YYEEEE. The CDR3 contains 17 residues. The source is a woman in her seventies with acute or convalescent COVID-19. The source material was peripheral blood. This rearrangement joins TRBV5-6 to TRBJ2-6; 7 positions agree with TRBD1. In nucleotides, the CDR3 is TGTGCCAGCAGCTCGACAGGGCTCCTCTCTGGGGCCAACGTCCTGACTTTC. This encodes CASSSTGLLSGANVLTF.